This T cell receptor (beta chain) emerged from a study of PD-1 blockade in mismatch repair-deficient tumors. Profiled with immunoSEQ multiplex PCR; TCRdb holds only in-frame clones, not every one. Here the sample spans 30,000 to 35,000 clones, approximately 80% being singletons. In this sample, this clone turned up a few times. Trimming left V 6 bases short and J 4 bases short, with 10 bases between. The CDR3 runs to 12 residues. In germline, CDR1 is SNHLY, CDR2 FYNNEI. The sequenced sample was PBMCs, obtained less than 7 weeks after starting pembrolizumab. This TCR was recovered from an adult with mismatch repair-deficient cancer. V is TRBV2 and J is TRBJ2-7, with D possibly being TRBD2 (5 bases). The CDR3 loop reads CASSGVIYEQYF. As DNA, the CDR3 is TGTGCCAGCAGCGGGGTGATTTACGAGCAGTACTTC.